The following is a T cell receptor (beta chain) sequence with its context. The target antigen is unknown. Measured with immunoSEQ multiplex PCR; TCRdb has only the in-frame clones, and not every one. Among some 130,000 clones, about 90% were seen once, and the ten largest hold 1.2% to 1.5%. The data originate from a study of cytomegalovirus exposure and HLA in healthy donors. Study-wide context: It was reported in a later analysis that the 120 or so validation repertoires used the same platform as the 550 to 850 first-cohort repertoires. General study results and limits: As confirmed in vitro, a few CMV-associated chains were specific for CMV antigens.

Separation from the roughly 690-subject first cohort characterized the approximately 120-subject validation cohort, to which the donors belonged. V lost 5 bases, J lost 0 bases, and 7 bases stayed unmatched. This CDR3 spans 15 amino acids. The V gene's germline CDR1 is MNHEY and CDR2 SVGAGI. V is TRBV6-5 and J is TRBJ2-7; 7 nucleotides match TRBD1. This TCR was sampled from a man younger than 45 in good health and CMV-seronegative. The material sequenced was PBMCs. The chain's CDR3 is CASSPAGQASYEQYF. The CDR3 DNA follows: TGTGCCAGCAGTCCCGCCGGACAGGCCTCCTACGAGCAGTACTTC.